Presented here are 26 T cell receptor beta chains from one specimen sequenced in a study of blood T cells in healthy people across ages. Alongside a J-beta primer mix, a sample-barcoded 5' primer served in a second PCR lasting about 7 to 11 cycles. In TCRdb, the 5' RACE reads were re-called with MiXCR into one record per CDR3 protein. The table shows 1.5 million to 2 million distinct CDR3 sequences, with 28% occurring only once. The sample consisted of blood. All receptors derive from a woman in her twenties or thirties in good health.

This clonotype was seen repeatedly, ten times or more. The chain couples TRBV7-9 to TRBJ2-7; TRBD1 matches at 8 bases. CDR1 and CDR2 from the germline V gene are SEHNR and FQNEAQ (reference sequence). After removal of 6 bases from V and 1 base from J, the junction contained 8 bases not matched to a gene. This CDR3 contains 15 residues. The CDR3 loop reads CASREGQGASYEQYF. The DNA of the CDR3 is TGTGCCAGCAGGGAAGGTCAGGGGGCATCCTACGAGCAGTACTTC.

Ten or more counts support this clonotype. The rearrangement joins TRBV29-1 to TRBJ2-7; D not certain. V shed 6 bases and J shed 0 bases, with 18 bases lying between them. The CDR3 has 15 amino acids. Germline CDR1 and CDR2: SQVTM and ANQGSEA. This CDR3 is CSVAIPRQSSYEQYF. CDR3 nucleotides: TGCAGCGTGGCGATCCCGCGCCAGAGCTCCTACGAGCAGTACTTC.

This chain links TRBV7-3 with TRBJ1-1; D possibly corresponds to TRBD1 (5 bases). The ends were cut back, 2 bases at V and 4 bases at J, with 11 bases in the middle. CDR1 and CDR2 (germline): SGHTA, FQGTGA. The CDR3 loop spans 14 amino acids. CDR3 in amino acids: CASSLGSGPTEAFF. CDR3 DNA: TGTGCCAGCAGCTTAGGGTCAGGGCCCACTGAAGCTTTCTTT.

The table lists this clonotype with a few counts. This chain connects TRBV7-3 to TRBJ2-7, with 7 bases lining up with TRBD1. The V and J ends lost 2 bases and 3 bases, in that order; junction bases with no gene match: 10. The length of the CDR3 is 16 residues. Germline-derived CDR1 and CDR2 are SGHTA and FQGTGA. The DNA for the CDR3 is TGTGCCAGCAGCTTAGCTGCCGGGGACAGTTTCTACGAGCAGTACTTC. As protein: CASSLAAGDSFYEQYF. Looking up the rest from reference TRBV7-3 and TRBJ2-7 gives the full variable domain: GAGVSQTPSNKVTEKGKYVELRCDPISGHTALYWYRQSLGQGPEFLIYFQGTGAADDSGLPNDRFFAVRPEGSVSTLKIQRTERGDSAVYLCASSLAAGDSFYEQYFGPGTRLTVT.

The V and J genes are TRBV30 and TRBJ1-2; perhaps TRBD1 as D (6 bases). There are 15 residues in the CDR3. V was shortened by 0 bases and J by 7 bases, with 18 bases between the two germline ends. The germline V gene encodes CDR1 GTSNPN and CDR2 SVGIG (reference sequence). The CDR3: CAWSVGDRGRGGYTF. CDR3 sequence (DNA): TGTGCCTGGAGTGTGGGCGATCGGGGGCGCGGTGGCTACACCTTC.

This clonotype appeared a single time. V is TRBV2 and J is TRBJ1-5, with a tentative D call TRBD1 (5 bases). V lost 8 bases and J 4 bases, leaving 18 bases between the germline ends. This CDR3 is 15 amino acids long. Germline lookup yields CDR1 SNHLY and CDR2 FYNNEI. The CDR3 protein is CASGSGGETNQPQHF. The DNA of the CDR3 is TGTGCCAGCGGTAGTGGGGGAGAAACGAATCAGCCCCAGCATTTT.

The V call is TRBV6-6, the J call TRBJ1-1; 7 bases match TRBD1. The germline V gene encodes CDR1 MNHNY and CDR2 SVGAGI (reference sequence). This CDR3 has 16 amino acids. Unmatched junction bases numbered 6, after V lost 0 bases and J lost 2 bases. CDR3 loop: CASSYSRDSLNTEAFF. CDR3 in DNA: TGTGCCAGCAGTTACTCCCGGGACAGCCTAAACACTGAAGCTTTCTTT.

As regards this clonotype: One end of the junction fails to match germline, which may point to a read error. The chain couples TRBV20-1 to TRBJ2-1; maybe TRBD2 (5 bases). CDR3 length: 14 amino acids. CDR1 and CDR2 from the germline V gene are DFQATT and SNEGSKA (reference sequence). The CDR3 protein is CSTRGNSLRNEQFF. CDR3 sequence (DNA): TGCAGTACTAGAGGTAATTCTCTTCGGAATGAGCAGTTCTTC.

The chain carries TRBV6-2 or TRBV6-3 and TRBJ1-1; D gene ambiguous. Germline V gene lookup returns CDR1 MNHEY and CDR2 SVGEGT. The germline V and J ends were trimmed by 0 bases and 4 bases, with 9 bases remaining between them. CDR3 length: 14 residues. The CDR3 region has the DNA TGTGCCAGCAGTTACTCACAAAGCCGCACTGAAGCTTTCTTT. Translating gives CASSYSQSRTEAFF.

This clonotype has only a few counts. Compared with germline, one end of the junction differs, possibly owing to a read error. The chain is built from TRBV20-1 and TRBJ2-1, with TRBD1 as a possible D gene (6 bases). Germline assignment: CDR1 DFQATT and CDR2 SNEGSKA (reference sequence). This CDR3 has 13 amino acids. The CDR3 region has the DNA TGCAGTGCTACAGGGGTCAAGGTTAATGAACAGTTCTTC. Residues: CSATGVKVNEQFF.

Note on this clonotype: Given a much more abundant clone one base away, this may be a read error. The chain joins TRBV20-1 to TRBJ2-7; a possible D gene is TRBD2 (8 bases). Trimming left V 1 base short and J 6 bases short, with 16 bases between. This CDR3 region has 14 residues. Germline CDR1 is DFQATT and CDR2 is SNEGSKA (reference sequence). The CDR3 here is CSARGTSRGAEQYF. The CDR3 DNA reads TGCAGTGCTAGAGGGACTAGCAGGGGGGCCGAGCAGTACTTC.

In DNA, the CDR3 is TGTGCCAGCAGACCGGGACTAGGGTACAATGAGCAGTTCTTC. It codes for CASRPGLGYNEQFF. The rearrangement uses TRBV9 and TRBJ2-1; TRBD2 matches at 8 bases. CDR1 SGDLS and CDR2 YYNGEE come from the germline V gene. CDR3 size: 14 residues. V trimming: 5 bases; J trimming: 4 bases; junction bases outside the gene matches: 5. The whole variable domain, remainder taken from reference TRBV9 and TRBJ2-1, is DSGVTQTPKHLITATGQRVTLRCSPRSGDLSVYWYQQSLDQGLQFLIQYYNGEERAKGNILERFSAQQFPDLHSELNLSSLELGDSALYFCASRPGLGYNEQFFGPGTRLTVL.

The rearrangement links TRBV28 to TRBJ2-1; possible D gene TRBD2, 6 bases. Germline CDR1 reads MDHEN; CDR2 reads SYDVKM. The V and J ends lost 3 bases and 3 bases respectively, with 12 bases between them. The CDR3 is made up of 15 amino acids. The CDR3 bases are TGTGCCAGCAGTTTCGCGGGACTTAACTACAATGAGCAGTTCTTC. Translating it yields CASSFAGLNYNEQFF.

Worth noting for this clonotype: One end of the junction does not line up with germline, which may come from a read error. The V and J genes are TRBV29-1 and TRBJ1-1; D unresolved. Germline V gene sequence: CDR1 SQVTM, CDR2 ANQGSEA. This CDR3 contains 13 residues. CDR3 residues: CSVCRKLNTKAFF. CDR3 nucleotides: TGCAGCGTTTGTAGGAAGTTGAACACTAAAGCTTTCTTT. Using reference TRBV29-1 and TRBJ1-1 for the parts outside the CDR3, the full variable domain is SAVISQKPSRDICQRGTSLTIQCQVDSQVTMMFWYRQQPGQSLTLIATANQGSEATYESGFVIDKFPISRPNLTFSTLTVSNMSPEDSSIYLCSVCRKLNTKAFFGQGTRLTVV.

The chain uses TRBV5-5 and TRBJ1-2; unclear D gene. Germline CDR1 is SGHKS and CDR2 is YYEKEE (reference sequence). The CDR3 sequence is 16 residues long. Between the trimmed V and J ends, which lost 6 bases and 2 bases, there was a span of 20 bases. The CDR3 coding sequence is TGTGCCAGCAACTACACCCTCGTCCCTGGGAACTATGGCTACACCTTC. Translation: CASNYTLVPGNYGYTF.

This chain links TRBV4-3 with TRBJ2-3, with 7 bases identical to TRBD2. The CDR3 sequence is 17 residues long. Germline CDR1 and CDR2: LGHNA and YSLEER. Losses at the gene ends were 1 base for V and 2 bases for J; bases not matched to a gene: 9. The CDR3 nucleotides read TGCGCCAGCAGCCAAGGAGTTAGCGGGCAGCTCACAGATACGCAGTATTTT. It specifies CASSQGVSGQLTDTQYF.

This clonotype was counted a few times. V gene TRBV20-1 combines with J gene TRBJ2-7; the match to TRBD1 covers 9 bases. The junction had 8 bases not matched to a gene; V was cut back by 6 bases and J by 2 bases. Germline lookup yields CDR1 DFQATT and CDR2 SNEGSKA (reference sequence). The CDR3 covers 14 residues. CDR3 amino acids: CSAIPTGGTYEQYF. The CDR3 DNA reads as TGCAGTGCAATCCCGACAGGGGGAACCTACGAGCAGTACTTC.

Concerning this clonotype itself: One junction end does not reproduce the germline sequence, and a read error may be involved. The CDR3 loop is CSARDWRRGETQNF. DNA for the CDR3: TGCAGTGCTAGAGATTGGCGGAGAGGGGAGACCCAGAACTTC. The chain uses TRBV20-1 and TRBJ2-5, with D perhaps given as TRBD1 or TRBD2 (5 bases each). This CDR3 contains 14 residues. The germline gives CDR1 DFQATT, CDR2 SNEGSKA (reference sequence).

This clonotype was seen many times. CDR3 loop: CSAPRQYNEQFF. CDR3 sequence (DNA): TGCAGTGCTCCCAGACAGTACAATGAGCAGTTCTTC. This chain links TRBV20-1 with TRBJ2-1, with D tentatively TRBD1 (5 bases). Trimming shortened V by 5 bases and J by 4 bases, and 9 bases separated the two germline ends. CDR1 and CDR2 from the germline V gene are DFQATT and SNEGSKA (reference sequence). The CDR3 spans 12 residues.

The CDR3 nucleotides read TGTGCCAGCAGCCCCCCGGGGGAAATACCGAAAGATACGCAGTATTTT. Amino acid sequence: CASSPPGEIPKDTQYF. The chain joins TRBV7-6 to TRBJ2-3, with D possibly matching TRBD2 (6 bases). The CDR3 runs to 16 residues. Germline V gene sequence: CDR1 SGHVS, CDR2 FNYEAQ. The germline V and J ends were trimmed by 5 bases and 5 bases, with 20 bases remaining between them.

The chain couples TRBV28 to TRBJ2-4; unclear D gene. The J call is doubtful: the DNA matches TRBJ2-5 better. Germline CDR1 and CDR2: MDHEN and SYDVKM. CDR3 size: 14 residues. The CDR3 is CASSPMDGEGTQYF. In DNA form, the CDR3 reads TGTGCCAGCAGCCCTATGGACGGTGAAGGGACCCAGTACTTC.

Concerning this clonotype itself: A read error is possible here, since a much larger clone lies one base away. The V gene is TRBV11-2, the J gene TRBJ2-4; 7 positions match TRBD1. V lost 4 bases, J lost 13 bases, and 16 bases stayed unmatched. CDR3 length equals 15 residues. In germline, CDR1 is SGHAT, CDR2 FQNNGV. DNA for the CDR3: TGTGCCAGCAGCTCATCACTAAAAGGGGGCAATGAGCAGTACTTC. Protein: CASSSSLKGGNEQYF. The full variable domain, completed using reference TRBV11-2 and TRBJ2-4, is EAGVAQSPRYKIIEKRQSVAFWCNPISGHATLYWYQQILGQGPKLLIQFQNNGVVDDSQLPKDRFSAERLKGVDSTLKIQPAKLEDSAVYLCASSSSLKGGNEQYFGAGTRLSVL.

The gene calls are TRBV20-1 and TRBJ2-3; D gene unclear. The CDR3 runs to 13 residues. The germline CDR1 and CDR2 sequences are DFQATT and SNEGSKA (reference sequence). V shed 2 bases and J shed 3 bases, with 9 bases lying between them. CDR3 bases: TGCAGTGCTAGAAAATCATTGACAGATACGCAGTATTTT. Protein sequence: CSARKSLTDTQYF.

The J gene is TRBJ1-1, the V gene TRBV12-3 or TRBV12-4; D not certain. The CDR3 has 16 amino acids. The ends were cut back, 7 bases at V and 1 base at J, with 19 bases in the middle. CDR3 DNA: TGTGCCAGCATCGACTCTACCTCCAGGCGGAACACTGAAGCTTTCTTT. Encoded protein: CASIDSTSRRNTEAFF.

CDR3 bases: TGTGCCAGCAGCACTCCGGACGGAAGCTCCTACAATGAGCAGTACTTC. This gives the protein CASSTPDGSSYNEQYF. The J gene is TRBJ2-4, the V gene TRBV9; D not certain. Looked up from germline, CDR1 is SGDLS and CDR2 is YYNGEE. This CDR3 spans 16 amino acids. Trimming left V 4 bases short and J 13 bases short, with 27 bases between.

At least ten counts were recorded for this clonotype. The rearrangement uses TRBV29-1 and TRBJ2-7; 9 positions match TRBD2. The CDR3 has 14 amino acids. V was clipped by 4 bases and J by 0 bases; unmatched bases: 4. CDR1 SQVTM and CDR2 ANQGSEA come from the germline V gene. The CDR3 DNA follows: TGCAGCGTTGGGGGTAGCGGGAGCTCCTACGAGCAGTACTTC. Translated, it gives CSVGGSGSSYEQYF.